These 7 T cell receptor beta chains were all obtained from the same sample, sequenced in a study of T cell clonality in common variable immunodeficiency. The assay was immunoSEQ multiplex PCR, and TCRdb's table has in-frame clones only and misses some. The table lists under 40,000 clones, no singletons, with under 3.5% in the top ten. The sample comprised peripheral blood mononuclear cells. The receptors were sampled from a person aged 18 to 70 in good health.

Many counts were recorded for this clone. The CDR3 extends 3 residues past the end of the read, so its final part is completed from the germline J gene. This chain uses TRBV28 with TRBJ1-2, with 9 bases fitting TRBD1. Per germline, CDR1 MDHEN and CDR2 SYDVKM. The CDR3 extends over 13 amino acids. V shed 2 bases and J 5 bases; nucleotides not matched to a gene: 0. The CDR3 DNA, read in part, is TGTGCCAGCAGTTTAGGGACAGGGTATGGC. Translated, it gives CASSLGTGYG. The whole CDR3 protein reads CASSLGTGYGYTF.

In this sample, this clone turned up many times. CDR3 DNA, as far as it was read: TGCAGTGCTAGAGATCGGACTGGCTACAATGAG. Protein: CSARDRTGYNE. The full CDR3 reads CSARDRTGYNEQFF. This chain connects TRBV20-1 to TRBJ2-1, with D possibly matching TRBD2 (5 bases). The read halts 3 residues ahead of the CDR3 end, with the missing end drawn from the germline J gene. The CDR3 extends over 14 amino acids. Deletions cut 0 bases from V and 3 bases from J, with 9 bases between. Germline assignment: CDR1 DFQATT and CDR2 SNEGSKA (reference sequence).

This clone was seen repeatedly, ten times or more. The CDR3 goes on 3 residues after the read ends, and that part is filled in from the germline J gene. The chain recombines TRBV10-2 with TRBJ1-5; D is unresolved. CDR3 length: 13 residues. Trimming left V 7 bases short and J 6 bases short, with 13 bases between. Germline V gene data show CDR1 as WSHSY and CDR2 as SAAADI. The sequenced CDR3 bases are TGCGCCAGCATGGAGGGTAATACTCAGCCC. Translated: CASMEGNTQP. The full CDR3 protein reads CASMEGNTQPQHF.

This clone showed up many times. The CDR3 end falls 3 residues outside the read, so it is completed with the germline J gene. This chain joins TRBV5-1 and TRBJ2-1; 12 positions agree with TRBD1. This CDR3 comprises 15 residues. Per the germline V gene, CDR1 is SGHRS and CDR2 is YFSETQ. V dropped 0 bases and J dropped 8; count of bases not matched to a gene: 3. CDR3 bases read: TGCGCCAGCAGCTTGGGGGGACAGGGGGCATATGAG. Translated: CASSLGGQGAYE. The entire CDR3 protein reads CASSLGGQGAYEQFF.

This clone was detected ten times or more. The read stops 3 residues short of the end of the CDR3; the missing end is completed from the germline J gene. The rearrangement links TRBV20-1 to TRBJ2-7, with 8 bases aligning to TRBD2. In germline, CDR1 is DFQATT, CDR2 SNEGSKA (reference sequence). There are 16 residues in the CDR3. Trimming removed 1 base from V and 0 bases from J; junction bases left unmatched: 8. CDR3 sequence reads: CSARGPSGTSSYEQYF. Partial CDR3 DNA: TGCAGTGCTAGAGGACCTTCCGGGACTAGCTCCTACGAG.

This clone was picked up a small number of times. A much larger clone differs by one base, so this may be a read error. The read is 3 residues too short to cover the CDR3 end, so that end is filled in from the germline J gene. Within the sample, other DNA sequences also encode this same CDR3. This chain connects TRBV7-2 to TRBJ1-6, with 7 positions matching TRBD1. Germline CDR1 and CDR2: SGHTA and FQGNSA. The CDR3 is made up of 14 amino acids. The sequenced CDR3 bases are TGCGCCAGCAGCTTTAGACAGGGCGGTTCACCC. Protein sequence: CASSFRQGGSP. In full, the CDR3 reads CASSFRQGGSPLHF. Combining the CDR3 with reference TRBV7-2 and TRBJ1-6 gives the whole variable domain GAGVSQSPSNKVTEKGKDVELRCDPISGHTALYWYRQSLGQGLEFLIYFQGNSAPDKSGLPSDRFSAERTGGSVSTLTIQRTQQEDSAVYLCASSFRQGGSPLHFGNGTRLTVT.

This clone was counted at least ten times. The sequenced fragment ends 3 residues before the CDR3 boundary, so the rest is inferred from the germline J gene. The chain uses TRBV13 and TRBJ2-1; 8 nucleotides line up with TRBD2. This CDR3 spans 17 amino acids. The V gene end was trimmed by 5 bases and the J gene end by 9 bases; junction bases not matched to a gene: 18. Germline CDR1 reads PRHDT; CDR2 reads FYEKMQ (reference sequence). CDR3 in amino acids: CASSQTYSSGGTGEQFF. The part of the CDR3 DNA that was read is TGTGCCAGCAGCCAGACCTATTCCAGCGGGGGAACGGGTGAG.